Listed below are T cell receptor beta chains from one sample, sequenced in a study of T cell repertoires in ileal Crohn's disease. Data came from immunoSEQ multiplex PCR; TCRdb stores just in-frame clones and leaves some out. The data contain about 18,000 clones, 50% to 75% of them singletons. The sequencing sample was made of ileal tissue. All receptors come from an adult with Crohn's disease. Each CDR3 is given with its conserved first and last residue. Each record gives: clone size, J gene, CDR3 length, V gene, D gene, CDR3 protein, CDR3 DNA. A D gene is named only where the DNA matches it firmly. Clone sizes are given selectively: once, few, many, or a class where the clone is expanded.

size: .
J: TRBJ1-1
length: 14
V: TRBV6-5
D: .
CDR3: CASSYGGGGTEAFF
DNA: TGTGCCAGCAGTTATGGCGGAGGTGGGACTGAAGCTTTCTTT

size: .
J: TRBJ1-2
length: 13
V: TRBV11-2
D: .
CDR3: CASSLIEESGYTF
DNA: TGTGCCAGCAGCTTAATAGAGGAAAGTGGCTACACCTTC

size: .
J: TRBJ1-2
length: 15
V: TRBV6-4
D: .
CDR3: CASSDSGAPHYGYTF
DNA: TGTGCCAGCAGTGACTCTGGGGCGCCTCACTATGGCTACACCTTC

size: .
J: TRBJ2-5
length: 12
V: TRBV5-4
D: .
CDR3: CASSFSGETQYF
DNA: TGTGCCAGCAGCTTTAGCGGAGAGACCCAGTACTTC

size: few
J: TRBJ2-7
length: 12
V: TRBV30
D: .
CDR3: CAWSVSTLEQYF
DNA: TGTGCCTGGAGTGTATCGACTCTCGAGCAGTACTTC

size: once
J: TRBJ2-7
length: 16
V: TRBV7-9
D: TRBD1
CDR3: CASSLSGTGLAYEQYF
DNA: TGTGCCAGCAGCTTAAGTGGGACAGGGCTTGCCTACGAGCAGTACTTC

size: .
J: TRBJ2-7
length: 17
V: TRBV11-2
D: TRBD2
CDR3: CASSLDRTSGRSYEQYF
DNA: TGTGCCAGCAGCTTAGATCGGACTAGCGGGAGGTCCTACGAGCAGTACTTC

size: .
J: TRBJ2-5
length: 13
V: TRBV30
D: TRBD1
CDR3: CAWVPGTGGTQYF
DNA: TGTGCCTGGGTCCCCGGGACAGGGGGGACCCAGTACTTC

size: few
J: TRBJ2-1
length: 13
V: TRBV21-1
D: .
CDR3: CASSPHTLNEQFF
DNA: TGTGCCAGCAGCCCTCATACTCTCAATGAGCAGTTCTTC

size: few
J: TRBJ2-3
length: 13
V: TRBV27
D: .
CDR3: CASSLVPGDTQYF
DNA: TGTGCCAGCAGTTTAGTCCCCGGGGATACGCAGTATTTT

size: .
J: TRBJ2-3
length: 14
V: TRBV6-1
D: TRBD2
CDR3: CASTSGLASGTQYF
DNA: TGTGCCAGCACCTCGGGACTAGCGTCAGGTACGCAGTATTTT

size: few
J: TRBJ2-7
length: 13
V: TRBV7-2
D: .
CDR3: CASSPRGAEEQYF
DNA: TGTGCCAGCAGCCCCAGGGGGGCTGAAGAGCAGTACTTC

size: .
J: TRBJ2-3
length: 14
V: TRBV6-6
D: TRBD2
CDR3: CASKTSGSPDTQYF
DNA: TGTGCCAGCAAGACTAGCGGGAGCCCAGATACGCAGTATTTT

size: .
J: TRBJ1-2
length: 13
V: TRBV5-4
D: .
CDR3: CASTSRDIYGYTF
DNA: TGTGCCAGCACTTCGAGGGACATATATGGCTACACCTTC

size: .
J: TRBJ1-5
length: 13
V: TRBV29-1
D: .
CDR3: CSVVTQIGEPQHF
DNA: TGCAGCGTAGTCACACAGATCGGTGAGCCCCAGCATTTT

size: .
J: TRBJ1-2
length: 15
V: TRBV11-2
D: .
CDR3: CASSLDLGSNYGYTF
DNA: TGTGCCAGCAGCTTAGATCTGGGGAGCAACTATGGCTACACCTTC

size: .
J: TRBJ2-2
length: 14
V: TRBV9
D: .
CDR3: CASSWASWEGELFF
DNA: TGTGCCAGCAGCTGGGCTAGCTGGGAAGGGGAGCTGTTTTTT

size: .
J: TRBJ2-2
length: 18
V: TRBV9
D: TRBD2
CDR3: CASSPRLAGGTRTGELFF
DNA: TGTGCCAGCAGCCCTCGACTAGCGGGAGGCACGAGGACCGGGGAGCTGTTTTTT

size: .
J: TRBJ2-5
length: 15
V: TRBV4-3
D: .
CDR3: CASSQRRGTAETQYF
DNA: TGCGCCAGCAGCCAACGCCGCGGGACAGCAGAGACCCAGTACTTC

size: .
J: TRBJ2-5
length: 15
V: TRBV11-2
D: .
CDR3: CASSLASSYQETQYF
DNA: TGTGCCAGCAGTTTAGCAAGCTCGTACCAAGAGACCCAGTACTTC

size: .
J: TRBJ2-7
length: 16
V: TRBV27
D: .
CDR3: CASRLTGTHSNYEQYF
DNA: TGTGCCAGCAGACTCACAGGGACCCACTCAAACTACGAGCAGTACTTC

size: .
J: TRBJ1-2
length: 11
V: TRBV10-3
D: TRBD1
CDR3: CAIGTGYGYTF
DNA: TGTGCCATCGGGACAGGATATGGCTACACCTTC

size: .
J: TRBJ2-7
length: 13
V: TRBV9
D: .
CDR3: CASSPQGSVEQYF
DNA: TGTGCCAGCAGCCCCCAGGGATCGGTCGAGCAGTACTTC

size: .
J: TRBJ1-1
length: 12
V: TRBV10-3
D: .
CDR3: CAISPAAAEAFF
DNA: TGTGCCATCAGCCCGGCTGCGGCTGAAGCTTTCTTT

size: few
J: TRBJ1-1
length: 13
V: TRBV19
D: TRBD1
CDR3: CASKGQMYTEAFF
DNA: TGTGCCAGTAAGGGACAGATGTACACTGAAGCTTTCTTT

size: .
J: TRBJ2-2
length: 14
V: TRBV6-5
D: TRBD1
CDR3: CASNPDRGTGELFF
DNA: TGTGCCAGCAATCCGGACAGGGGAACCGGGGAGCTGTTTTTT

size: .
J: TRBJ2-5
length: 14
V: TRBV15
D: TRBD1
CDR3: CATSSTTGTTTQYF
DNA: TGTGCCACCAGCAGCACGACAGGGACAACGACCCAGTACTTC